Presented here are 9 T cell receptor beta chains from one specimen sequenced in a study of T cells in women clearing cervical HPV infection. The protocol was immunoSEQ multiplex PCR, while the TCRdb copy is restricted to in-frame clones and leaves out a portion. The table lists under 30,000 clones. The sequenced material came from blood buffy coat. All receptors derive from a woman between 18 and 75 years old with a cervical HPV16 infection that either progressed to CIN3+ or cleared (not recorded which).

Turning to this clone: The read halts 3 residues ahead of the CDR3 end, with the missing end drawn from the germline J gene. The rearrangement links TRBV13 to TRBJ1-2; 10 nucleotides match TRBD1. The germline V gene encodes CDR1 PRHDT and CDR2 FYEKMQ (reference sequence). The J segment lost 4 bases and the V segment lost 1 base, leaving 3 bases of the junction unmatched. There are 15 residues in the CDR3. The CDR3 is CASSLAGTGVYGYTF. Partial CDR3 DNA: TGTGCCAGCAGCTTAGCCGGGACAGGGGTCTATGGC.

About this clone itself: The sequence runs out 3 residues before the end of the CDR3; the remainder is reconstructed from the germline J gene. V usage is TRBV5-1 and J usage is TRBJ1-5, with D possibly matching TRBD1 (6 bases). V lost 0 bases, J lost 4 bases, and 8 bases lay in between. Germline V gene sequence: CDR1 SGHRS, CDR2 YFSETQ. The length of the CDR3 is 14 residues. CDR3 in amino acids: CASSLVTGNQPQHF. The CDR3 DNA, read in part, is TGCGCCAGCAGCTTGGTCACAGGGAATCAGCCC.

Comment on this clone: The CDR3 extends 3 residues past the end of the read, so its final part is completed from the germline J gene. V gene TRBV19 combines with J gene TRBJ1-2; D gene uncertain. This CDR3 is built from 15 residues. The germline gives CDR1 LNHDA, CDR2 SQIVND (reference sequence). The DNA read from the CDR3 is TGTGCCAGTAGTCTGACTAGCGGCTTAACCTACGAC. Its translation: CASSLTSGLTYD. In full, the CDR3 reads CASSLTSGLTYDYTF.

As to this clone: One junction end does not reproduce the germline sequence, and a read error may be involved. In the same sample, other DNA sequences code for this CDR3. Partial CDR3 DNA: TGCGCCAGCAGCGAAACGGGACAGAGCTCTGGAAACACA. It encodes CASSETGQSSGNT. The full CDR3 reads CASSETGQSSGNTIYF. The V gene is TRBV5-1, the J gene TRBJ1-3, with 7 bases lining up with TRBD1. The sequenced fragment ends 3 residues before the CDR3 boundary, so the rest is inferred from the germline J gene. The germline V gene has CDR1 SGHRS and CDR2 YFSETQ. CDR3 size: 16 residues.

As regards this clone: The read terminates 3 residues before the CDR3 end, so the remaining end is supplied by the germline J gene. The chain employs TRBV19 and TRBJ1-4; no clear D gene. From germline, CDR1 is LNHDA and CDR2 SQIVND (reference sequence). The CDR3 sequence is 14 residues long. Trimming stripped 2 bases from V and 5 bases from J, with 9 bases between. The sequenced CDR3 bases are TGTGCCAGTAGTATATACGGTGAAAATGAAAAA. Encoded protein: CASSIYGENEK. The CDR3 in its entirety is CASSIYGENEKLFF. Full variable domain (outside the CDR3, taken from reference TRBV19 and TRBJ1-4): DGGITQSPKYLFRKEGQNVTLSCEQNLNHDAMYWYRQDPGQGLRLIYYSQIVNDFQKGDIAEGYSVSREKKESFPLTVTSAQKNPTAFYLCASSIYGENEKLFFGSGTQLSVL.

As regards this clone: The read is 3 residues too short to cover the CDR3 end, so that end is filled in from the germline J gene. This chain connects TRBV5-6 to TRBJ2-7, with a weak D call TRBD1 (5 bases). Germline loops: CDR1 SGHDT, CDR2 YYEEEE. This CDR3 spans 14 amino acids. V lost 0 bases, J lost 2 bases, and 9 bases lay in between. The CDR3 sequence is CASSLAGHTYEQYF. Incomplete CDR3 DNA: TGTGCCAGCAGCTTGGCTGGACACACCTACGAG.

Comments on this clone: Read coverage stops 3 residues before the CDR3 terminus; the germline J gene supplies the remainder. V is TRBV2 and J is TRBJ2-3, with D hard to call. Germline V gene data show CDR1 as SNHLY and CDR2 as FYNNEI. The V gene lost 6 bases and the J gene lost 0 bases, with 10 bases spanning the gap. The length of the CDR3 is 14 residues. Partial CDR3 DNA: TGTGCCAGCAGAGACGGGTCTAGCACAGATACG. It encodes CASRDGSSTDT. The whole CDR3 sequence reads CASRDGSSTDTQYF.

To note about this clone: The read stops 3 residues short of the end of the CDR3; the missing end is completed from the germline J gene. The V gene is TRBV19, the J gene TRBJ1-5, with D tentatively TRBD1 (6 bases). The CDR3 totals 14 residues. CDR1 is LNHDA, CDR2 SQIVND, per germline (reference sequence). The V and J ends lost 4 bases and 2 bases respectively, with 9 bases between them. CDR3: CASSTQGGNQPQHF. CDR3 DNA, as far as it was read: TGTGCCAGTAGTACACAGGGTGGCAATCAGCCC.

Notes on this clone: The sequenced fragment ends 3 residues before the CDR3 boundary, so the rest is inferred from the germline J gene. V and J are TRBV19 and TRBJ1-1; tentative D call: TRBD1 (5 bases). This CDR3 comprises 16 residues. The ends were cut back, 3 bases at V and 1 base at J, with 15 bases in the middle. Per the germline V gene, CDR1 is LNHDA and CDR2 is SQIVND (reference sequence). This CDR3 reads CASSIRRTRENTEAFF. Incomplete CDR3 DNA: TGTGCCAGTAGTATTAGAAGGACAAGGGAGAACACTGAA.